A selection of T cell receptor beta chains follows, all from one sample in a study of cytomegalovirus exposure and HLA in healthy donors. Assay: immunoSEQ multiplex PCR; the TCRdb copy retains only in-frame clones and omits some. The sample lists 45,000 to 65,000 clones, approximately 90% occurring once. Sequenced: PBMCs. Receptor source: a woman between 18 and 29 years old in good health and CMV-seropositive. Both conserved end residues are part of each CDR3. The D gene is left open where the match is weak. Only part of the rows carry a size: once, few, many, or a class if the clone is expanded.

>TRBV4-1|TRBD1|.|TRBJ2-1
TGCGCCAGCAGCCAAGTTACAGGGGCGGGTGAGCAGTTCTTC
CASSQVTGAGEQFF
>TRBV7-2|TRBD2|.|TRBJ2-3
TGTGCCAGCAGCTTTGGACTAGCGGGGGGGACAGATACGCAGTATTTT
CASSFGLAGGTDTQYF
>TRBV28|.|.|TRBJ1-2
TGTGCCAGCAGTCCCCCCACGGTCTATGGCTACACCTTC
CASSPPTVYGYTF
>TRBV18|TRBD1|.|TRBJ1-1
TGTGCCAGCTCGGCCCAGGGGGACACTGAAGCTTTCTTT
CASSAQGDTEAFF
>TRBV11-2|TRBD1|.|TRBJ2-5
TGTGCCAGTACAGGGACAGTCAAGGGAGAGACCCAGTACTTC
CASTGTVKGETQYF
>TRBV5-1|TRBD1|.|TRBJ2-2
TGCGCCAGCAGCCTGGGGGACAGGGAAGCCGGGGAGCTGTTTTTT
CASSLGDREAGELFF
>TRBV28|.|.|TRBJ1-5
TGTGCCAGCAGTTTTGAGAACAATCAGCCCCAGCATTTT
CASSFENNQPQHF
>TRBV9|TRBD2|.|TRBJ2-3
TGTGCCAGCAGCGTAGCTAGCGGGGGGGATACGCAGTATTTT
CASSVASGGDTQYF
>TRBV29-1|TRBD1|once|TRBJ2-4
TGCAGCGTTGTGGGTCCGTTCATGACAGGGGGACTTCAGTACTTC
CSVVGPFMTGGLQYF
>TRBV6-1|TRBD2|.|TRBJ2-3
TGTGCCAGCAGTGCTGCGGGGGTCTTCACAGATACGCAGTATTTT
CASSAAGVFTDTQYF
>TRBV5-6|TRBD1|.|TRBJ2-3
TGTGCCAGCAGCCCTGGGACAGACAACACAGATACGCAGTATTTT
CASSPGTDNTDTQYF
>TRBV7-2|TRBD2|.|TRBJ2-5
TGTGCCAGCAGCTTAGGGACTAGCGGGGGGCCGGAGACCCAGTACTTC
CASSLGTSGGPETQYF
>TRBV27|TRBD1|.|TRBJ2-3
TGTGCCAGCAGTCAACCTGGGACAGCATGGACAGATACGCAGTATTTT
CASSQPGTAWTDTQYF
>TRBV28|.|.|TRBJ2-7
TGTGCCAGCAGTTCCACGACAGGGACTGGGGAGCAGTACTTC
CASSSTTGTGEQYF